These 17 T cell receptor beta chains originate from one sample sequenced in a study of T cells after yellow fever vaccination. TCRdb reprocessed the 5' RACE reads with MiXCR, giving one entry per CDR3 protein. The sample holds 300,000 to 350,000 distinct CDR3 sequences, approximately 12% seen once. Sample: CD4+ T cells sorted from PBMCs, taken 45 days after the yellow fever booster vaccination. The receptors were sampled from a man aged 18 to 35 who received the YFV17D yellow fever vaccine.

There are many counts of this clonotype. The V call is TRBV7-9, the J call TRBJ2-3; 9 positions match TRBD2. With V trimmed by 3 bases and J by 4 bases, 5 bases remained unmatched. The germline CDR1 and CDR2 sequences are SEHNR and FQNEAQ (reference sequence). The CDR3 totals 15 residues. CDR3 sequence reads: CASSFIAGASDTQYF. In nucleotides, the CDR3 is TGTGCCAGCAGCTTTATAGCGGGGGCATCAGATACGCAGTATTTT.

The rearrangement uses TRBV3-1 and TRBJ2-5; D is unclear. The V end lost 1 base, the J end lost 10 bases, and 10 bases lay between the germline ends. Germline V gene data show CDR1 as LGHDT and CDR2 as YNNKEL (reference sequence). CDR3 length: 12 amino acids. This CDR3 is CASSQAPSDQYF. For the CDR3, the DNA is TGTGCCAGCAGCCAAGCCCCCTCAGACCAGTACTTC.

The table lists this clonotype with a few counts. The chain recombines TRBV4-2 with TRBJ2-2; TRBD2 is a possible D gene (6 bases). V lost 0 bases to trimming and J lost 8 bases, with 10 bases between them. The germline CDR1 and CDR2 sequences are LGHNA and YNFKEQ. The CDR3 spans 14 residues. The CDR3 here is CASSQEIAVGELFF. CDR3 DNA sequence: TGTGCCAGCAGCCAAGAGATAGCGGTGGGGGAGCTGTTTTTT.

This clonotype was found a few times. The chain employs TRBV18 and TRBJ1-1; D call uncertain. V dropped 5 bases and J dropped 4 bases, with 11 bases sitting between them. CDR1 is KGHSH, CDR2 LQKENI, per germline. The length of the CDR3 is 13 residues. The CDR3 region is CASSYVPSTEAFF. The DNA for the CDR3 is TGTGCCAGCTCATACGTCCCAAGCACTGAAGCTTTCTTT.

This clonotype has only a few counts. The gene calls are TRBV6-2 or TRBV6-3 and TRBJ1-1, with D possibly TRBD1 on 5 matching bases. The V end lost 2 bases, the J end lost 8 bases, and 6 bases lay between the germline ends. Looked up from germline, CDR1 is MNHEY and CDR2 is SVGEGT. CDR3 length: 11 amino acids. Here the CDR3 DNA reads TGTGCCAGCAGTTACCGACAGGAAGCTTTCTTT. It encodes CASSYRQEAFF.

Concerning this clonotype itself: This is likely a read error, given that the CDR3 carries no conserved phenylalanine or tryptophan at its end. The chain has TRBV5-1 and TRBJ2-1; D not resolved. The CDR3 runs to 12 residues. The germline V and J ends were trimmed by 4 bases and 5 bases, with 7 bases remaining between them. The germline V gene encodes CDR1 SGHRS and CDR2 YFSETQ. DNA for the CDR3: TGCGCCAGCAGCCTCTTCGACAATGAGCAGTTCTCC. Translation: CASSLFDNEQFS.

The J gene is TRBJ1-5, the V gene TRBV20-1; D is unclear. Trimming shortened V by 3 bases and J by 7 bases, and 16 bases separated the two germline ends. The V gene's germline CDR1 is DFQATT and CDR2 SNEGSKA (reference sequence). The CDR3 length is 14 residues. This CDR3 reads CSASPLSPGQPQHF. The CDR3 nucleotides read TGCAGTGCTAGTCCCCTATCTCCGGGCCAGCCCCAGCATTTT.

This clonotype showed up just a few times. The chain joins TRBV7-9 to TRBJ1-2, with unresolved D. Trimming took off 4 bases at V and 4 bases at J, with 7 bases between the two ends. The CDR3 sequence is 12 residues long. From germline, CDR1 is SEHNR and CDR2 FQNEAQ (reference sequence). The CDR3 loop reads CASSSAVYGYTF. CDR3 sequence (DNA): TGTGCCAGCAGCTCGGCAGTCTATGGCTACACCTTC.

At least ten counts were recorded for this clonotype. The V gene is TRBV5-1, the J gene TRBJ2-5; no clear D. CDR1 and CDR2 (germline): SGHRS, YFSETQ. The CDR3 is 13 amino acids. Deletions cut 2 bases from V and 2 bases from J, with 7 bases between. The CDR3 DNA reads TGCGCCAGCAGCTTCGGTCTTCAAGAGACCCAGTACTTC. Translating gives CASSFGLQETQYF.

The V call is TRBV12-3 or TRBV12-4, the J call TRBJ2-2; TRBD2 aligns across 11 bases. There are 16 residues in the CDR3. With 3 bases clipped from V and 6 bases from J, the junction kept 6 bases outside the gene matches. The CDR3 DNA reads as TGTGCCAGCAGTTTGCTAGCGGGGGGAAATGCCGGGGAGCTGTTTTTT. Encoded protein: CASSLLAGGNAGELFF.

The table lists this clonotype with a few counts. The rearrangement joins TRBV6-1 to TRBJ1-2, with no clear D. The germline CDR1 and CDR2 sequences are MNHNS and SASEGT. Deletions cut 2 bases from V and 4 bases from J, with 8 bases between. The CDR3 covers 13 residues. This CDR3 reads CASSEMGIYGYTF. CDR3 in DNA: TGTGCCAGCAGTGAAATGGGGATCTATGGCTACACCTTC.

This clonotype came up a few times. V and J are TRBV19 and TRBJ2-6; either TRBD1 or TRBD2 may supply D (6 bases each). This CDR3 contains 18 residues. The germline V gene has CDR1 LNHDA and CDR2 SQIVND (reference sequence). V lost 1 base and J 0 bases, leaving 13 bases between the germline ends. CDR3 sequence (DNA): TGTGCCAGTAGTATAGGGGGGGCAGTCCGCTCTGGGGCCAACGTCCTGACTTTC. Protein: CASSIGGAVRSGANVLTF.

The gene calls are TRBV5-6 and TRBJ2-3, with TRBD2 matching over 7 bases. The CDR3 loop spans 15 amino acids. Germline CDR1 is SGHDT and CDR2 is YYEEEE. V gave up 3 bases and J gave up 1 base; unmatched junction bases: 5. CDR3 region: CASSSRTRGTDTQYF. In nucleotides, the CDR3 is TGTGCCAGCAGCTCAAGGACTAGGGGCACAGATACGCAGTATTTT.

The chain carries TRBV10-3 and TRBJ2-3; TRBD1 matches at 11 bases. V lost 2 bases, J lost 3 bases, and 4 bases stayed unmatched. This CDR3 region has 16 residues. CDR1 is ENHRY and CDR2 is SYGVKD in the germline V gene. The CDR3 reads CAISETGQGVTDTQYF. In nucleotides, the CDR3 is TGTGCCATCAGTGAGACGGGACAGGGGGTAACAGATACGCAGTATTTT.

This clonotype was seen at least ten times. The chain links TRBV9 to TRBJ2-2; maybe TRBD2 (7 bases). The CDR3 sequence is 15 residues long. V lost 4 bases to trimming and J lost 4 bases, with 14 bases between them. Germline values: CDR1 SGDLS, CDR2 YYNGEE. The CDR3 spells CASSIGGPGTGELFF. CDR3 bases: TGTGCCAGCAGCATCGGGGGGCCGGGCACCGGGGAGCTGTTTTTT.

There are a few counts of this clonotype. V usage is TRBV7-9 and J usage is TRBJ2-7; 8 nucleotides align to TRBD1. Germline loops: CDR1 SEHNR, CDR2 FQNEAQ (reference sequence). CDR3 length equals 16 residues. V was pared by 5 bases and J by 5 bases, with 14 bases of the junction left unmatched. CDR3 loop: CASSRDRGQLLNEQYF. CDR3 nucleotide sequence: TGTGCCAGCAGCCGCGACAGGGGACAGCTTCTGAACGAGCAGTACTTC.

This clonotype has just a few counts. This chain uses TRBV20-1 with TRBJ2-2; D is ambiguous. The CDR3 contains 12 residues. V was shortened by 6 bases and J by 2 bases, with 7 bases between the two germline ends. Germline-derived CDR1 and CDR2 are DFQATT and SNEGSKA (reference sequence). The DNA of the CDR3 is TGCAGTGCGGATGGAAACACCGGGGAGCTGTTTTTT. Translating it yields CSADGNTGELFF.